The 9 T cell receptor beta chains listed next were all sequenced from one sample in a study of early T cells in non-severe SARS-CoV-2 infection. One entry per CDR3 protein, called by TCRdb with MiXCR from the 5' RACE reads. This table has about 99,000 distinct CDR3 sequences, about 15% appearing once. Sequenced sample: whole blood. These receptors were collected from an adult who was a healthcare worker with PCR-confirmed SARS-CoV-2 infection or an uninfected control (not recorded which).

This clonotype has only a few counts. The J gene is TRBJ2-3, the V gene TRBV7-2; D may correspond to TRBD1 or TRBD2 (5 bases each). Trimming removed 2 bases from V and 6 bases from J, with 27 bases in between. Germline CDR1 and CDR2: SGHTA and FQGNSA. This CDR3 contains 19 residues. The CDR3 region is CASSLLGALGLIRMDTQYF. The CDR3 DNA sequence: TGTGCCAGCAGCTTACTCGGGGCCCTGGGGTTAATAAGGATGGATACGCAGTATTTT.

This clonotype was seen only a few times. The chain joins TRBV7-6 to TRBJ2-7; TRBD1 might be the D (5 bases). CDR3 length: 13 amino acids. Germline lookup yields CDR1 SGHVS and CDR2 FNYEAQ. Between the trimmed V and J ends, which lost 5 bases and 7 bases, there was a span of 15 bases. CDR3 nucleotides: TGTGCCAGCAGCCCCTACTCAGGGCAGGAGCAGTACTTC. As protein: CASSPYSGQEQYF.

A few counts support this clonotype. The V gene is TRBV4-3, the J gene TRBJ2-3, with 10 positions matching TRBD2. Trimming took 0 bases from V and 6 from J; bases not matched to a gene: 6. The germline V gene encodes CDR1 LGHNA and CDR2 YSLEER. This CDR3 has 16 amino acids. For the CDR3, the DNA is TGCGCCAGCAGCCAAGAGTCGAGCGGGAGGGCGGATACGCAGTATTTT. Protein sequence: CASSQESSGRADTQYF.

In its sample, this clonotype was seen many times. The chain carries TRBV7-8 and TRBJ1-2; tentatively, D is TRBD1 (5 bases). Germline CDR1 is SGHVS and CDR2 is FQNEAQ. V lost 2 bases and J lost 4, with 14 bases in between. The CDR3 has 15 residues. The CDR3 region is CASSLRRGGFYGYTF. The CDR3 region has the DNA TGTGCCAGCAGCTTAAGAAGGGGAGGTTTCTATGGCTACACCTTC.

The chain couples TRBV3-1 to TRBJ2-5; the D gene could be TRBD1 or TRBD2 (5 bases each). The CDR3 contains 14 residues. V lost 1 base to trimming and J lost 7 bases, with 13 bases between them. Germline V gene lookup returns CDR1 LGHDT and CDR2 YNNKEL (reference sequence). The CDR3 reads CASSQGDLPGTQYF. Here the CDR3 DNA reads TGTGCCAGCAGCCAAGGGGACCTCCCTGGGACCCAGTACTTC.

This clonotype was seen at least ten times. This chain links TRBV6-5 with TRBJ1-2, with 9 positions matching TRBD1. Germline-derived CDR1 and CDR2 are MNHEY and SVGAGI. Trimming removed 6 bases from V and 5 bases from J; junction bases left unmatched: 7. The CDR3 totals 14 residues. The CDR3 reads CASRTEGQGYGYTF. The CDR3 DNA follows: TGTGCCAGCAGAACAGAGGGACAGGGTTATGGCTACACCTTC.

On this clonotype: With a much larger clone just one base away, this may be a read error. The CDR3 ends on some other residue instead of the conserved phenylalanine or tryptophan, so this is likely a read error. The chain joins TRBV14 to TRBJ1-3; D call uncertain. This CDR3 has 14 amino acids. Germline CDR1 SGHDN, CDR2 FVKESK. V lost 5 bases and J 0 bases, leaving 8 bases between the germline ends. CDR3 loop: CASSARLSGNTIYS. CDR3 nucleotide sequence: TGTGCCAGCAGCGCCAGACTCTCTGGAAACACCATATATTCT.

V is TRBV20-1 and J is TRBJ2-7, with D tentatively TRBD1 or TRBD2 (5 bases each). Between the trimmed V and J ends, which lost 6 bases and 7 bases, there was a span of 16 bases. In germline, CDR1 is DFQATT, CDR2 SNEGSKA (reference sequence). This CDR3 contains 12 residues. The CDR3 spells CSANPGADEQYF. The CDR3 nucleotides are TGCAGTGCAAACCCCGGGGCGGATGAGCAGTACTTC.

This clonotype was seen only a few times. This chain uses TRBV27 with TRBJ2-5; D tentatively reads TRBD1 or TRBD2 (6 bases each). This CDR3 comprises 15 residues. With 6 bases removed from V and 1 base from J, the gap between germline ends came to 15 bases. The V gene's germline CDR1 is MNHEY and CDR2 SMNVEV (reference sequence). The CDR3 loop is CASRLQGAGQETQYF. CDR3 DNA sequence: TGTGCCAGCAGGCTACAGGGAGCGGGCCAAGAGACCCAGTACTTC.